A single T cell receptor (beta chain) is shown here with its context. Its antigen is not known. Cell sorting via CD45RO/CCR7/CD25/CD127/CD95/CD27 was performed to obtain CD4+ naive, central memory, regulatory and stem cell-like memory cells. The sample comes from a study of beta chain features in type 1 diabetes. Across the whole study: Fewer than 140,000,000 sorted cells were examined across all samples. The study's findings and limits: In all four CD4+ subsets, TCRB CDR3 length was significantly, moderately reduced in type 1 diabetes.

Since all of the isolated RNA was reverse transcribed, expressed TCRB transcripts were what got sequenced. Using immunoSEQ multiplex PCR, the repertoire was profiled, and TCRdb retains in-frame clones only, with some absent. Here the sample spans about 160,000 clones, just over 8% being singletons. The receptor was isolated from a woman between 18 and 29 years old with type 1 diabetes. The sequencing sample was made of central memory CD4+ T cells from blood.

The CDR3 DNA sequence: TGTGCCAGCAGTTGGACAGGGGGTCCTAATGAAAAACTGTTTTTT. This sequence encodes CASSWTGGPNEKLFF. The V and J genes are TRBV6-5 and TRBJ1-4, with TRBD1 matching 10 bases. The CDR3 is made up of 15 amino acids. Germline CDR1 is MNHEY and CDR2 is SVGAGI. The trim removed 4 bases at V and 3 bases at J, leaving 2 bases unmatched.